Shown below are 21 T cell receptor beta chains from a single sample sequenced in a study of beta chain features in type 1 diabetes. General study findings and limits: Moderate yet significant TCRB CDR3 shortening was seen in Type 1 diabetes patients in all four CD4+ subsets.

Since all of the isolated RNA was reverse transcribed, expressed TCRB transcripts were what got sequenced. The repertoire was sequenced with immunoSEQ multiplex PCR; TCRdb's copy has only in-frame clones and lacks some. The sample has approximately 15,000 clones, 55% to 75% seen once. The antigens of these receptors remain unknown. Sequenced sample: Tregs from blood. The origin of the receptors is a man aged 25 to 40 with type 1 diabetes.

This rearrangement joins TRBV18 to TRBJ2-7; weak D call: TRBD1 (6 bases). Per the germline V gene, CDR1 is KGHSH and CDR2 is LQKENI. The CDR3 covers 13 residues. The V end was cut by 5 bases, the J end by 2 bases, with 10 bases between. The CDR3 nucleotides read TGTGCCAGCTCAATAAACAGGGCCTACGAGCAGTACTTC. Amino acids: CASSINRAYEQYF. Together with reference TRBV18 and TRBJ2-7, the CDR3 gives the full variable domain: NAGVMQNPRHLVRRRGQEARLRCSPMKGHSHVYWYRQLPEEGLKFMVYLQKENIIDESGMPKERFSAEFPKEGPSILRIQQVVRGDSAAYFCASSINRAYEQYFGPGTRLTVT.

The chain is built from TRBV21-1 and TRBJ1-2; the table's TRBD1 call for D was not verified on the DNA. TRBV21-1 is tagged as a pseudogene. CDR3 length: 16 amino acids. The CDR3: CASSKTDRARGYGYTF. The DNA for the CDR3 is TGTGCCAGCAGCAAGACGGACAGGGCGCGCGGCTATGGCTACACCTTC.

The J gene is TRBJ2-7, the V gene TRBV7-2; the match to TRBD1 covers 9 bases. The V gene's germline CDR1 is SGHTA and CDR2 FQGNSA. The CDR3 loop spans 14 amino acids. Unmatched junction bases numbered 5, after V lost 5 bases and J lost 3 bases. The CDR3 DNA sequence: TGTGCCAGCAGCATCGGGACAGGGTTCTACGAGCAGTACTTC. It translates to CASSIGTGFYEQYF. The full variable domain, in which reference TRBV7-2 and TRBJ2-7 provide the parts outside the CDR3, is GAGVSQSPSNKVTEKGKDVELRCDPISGHTALYWYRQSLGQGLEFLIYFQGNSAPDKSGLPSDRFSAERTGGSVSTLTIQRTQQEDSAVYLCASSIGTGFYEQYFGPGTRLTVT.

V usage is TRBV6-5 and J usage is TRBJ1-4; 10 bases align to TRBD1. The CDR3 is made up of 16 amino acids. Per the germline V gene, CDR1 is MNHEY and CDR2 is SVGAGI. V shed 0 bases, J shed 7 bases, and the junction held 5 bases outside the gene matches. CDR3 protein: CASSYSIGQGGEKLFF. The CDR3 DNA follows: TGTGCCAGCAGTTACTCGATCGGACAGGGGGGTGAAAAACTGTTTTTT.

This clone was recorded a few times. The rearrangement joins TRBV5-4 to TRBJ2-1; 15 nucleotides match TRBD2. The CDR3 runs to 17 residues. J gave up 7 bases and V 4 bases, and 9 bases lay outside the gene matches. The germline V gene encodes CDR1 SGHNT and CDR2 YYREEE (reference sequence). For the CDR3, the DNA is TGTGCCAGCAGCATCGGGACTAGCGGGGGGCCTAAAAATGAGCAGTTCTTC. This encodes CASSIGTSGGPKNEQFF.

The chain recombines TRBV28 with TRBJ1-2, with D tentatively TRBD1 (5 bases). The length of the CDR3 is 13 residues. Germline values: CDR1 MDHEN, CDR2 SYDVKM. Between the trimmed V and J ends, which lost 7 bases and 3 bases, there was a span of 12 bases. In DNA, the CDR3 is TGTGCCAGCAACCCGACAGAATACTATGGCTACACCTTC. This gives the protein CASNPTEYYGYTF.

The chain combines TRBV4-2 with TRBJ1-1, with a weak D call TRBD1 (6 bases). Germline V lookup: CDR1 LGHNA, CDR2 YNFKEQ. V was trimmed by 5 bases and J by 1 base, leaving 14 bases between them. The CDR3 extends over 15 amino acids. The CDR3 protein is CASSGRVTGNTEAFF. CDR3 nucleotides: TGTGCCAGCAGCGGAAGGGTGACAGGGAACACTGAAGCTTTCTTT.

The V and J genes are TRBV5-1 and TRBJ2-7; D is perhaps TRBD1 (6 bases). The CDR3 is 14 residues long. Trimming left V 4 bases short and J 2 bases short, with 13 bases between. Germline V CDR1 and CDR2: SGHRS, YFSETQ. CDR3 loop: CASSAVQGPYEQYF. The CDR3 DNA is TGCGCCAGCAGCGCCGTACAGGGTCCCTACGAGCAGTACTTC.

This sequence joins TRBV7-9 and TRBJ1-1; D is possibly TRBD1 (6 bases). The CDR3 extends over 14 amino acids. The V gene's germline CDR1 is SEHNR and CDR2 FQNEAQ (reference sequence). Trimming took 4 bases from V and 3 from J, leaving 12 bases between them. The CDR3 region is CASSSRQADTEAFF. The DNA for the CDR3 is TGTGCCAGCAGCTCCCGACAGGCCGACACTGAAGCTTTCTTT. The whole variable domain, filled in from reference TRBV7-9 and TRBJ1-1, reads DTGVSQNPRHKITKRGQNVTFRCDPISEHNRLYWYRQTLGQGPEFLTYFQNEAQLEKSRLLSDRFSAERPKGSFSTLEIQRTEQGDSAMYLCASSSRQADTEAFFGQGTRLTVV.

The chain recombines TRBV5-4 with TRBJ2-5, with 10 bases matching TRBD1. The J call may be mistaken, given a closer DNA end match to TRBJ2-7. Germline values: CDR1 SGHNT, CDR2 YYREEE (reference sequence). This CDR3 region has 16 residues. The CDR3 bases are TGTGCCAGCAGCCCAACCCCGGACAGGGGGAGCCACGAGCAGTACTTC. Its protein product is CASSPTPDRGSHEQYF.

This rearrangement joins TRBV13 to TRBJ2-7, with TRBD1 identical over 9 bases. Germline CDR1 PRHDT, CDR2 FYEKMQ (reference sequence). J lost 1 base, V lost 4 bases, and 8 bases had no gene match. The CDR3 extends over 16 amino acids. Written as DNA, the CDR3 is TGTGCCAGCAGCTCGATTGGGGACAGGGAATCCTACGAGCAGTACTTC. Protein product: CASSSIGDRESYEQYF.

The V and J genes are TRBV2 and TRBJ2-1, with 11 bases fitting TRBD2. The CDR3 spans 15 residues. The V gene's germline CDR1 is SNHLY and CDR2 FYNNEI. J was trimmed by 8 bases and V by 1 base; bases with no gene match: 4. In DNA form, the CDR3 reads TGTGCCAGCAGTGAAGGGGTAGCGGGGGGGCATGAGCAGTTCTTC. This sequence encodes CASSEGVAGGHEQFF.

This clone appeared a few times. The chain links TRBV5-4 to TRBJ2-1; 8 nucleotides line up with TRBD2. Germline V CDR1 and CDR2: SGHNT, YYREEE (reference sequence). V shed 3 bases and J 10 bases; nucleotides not matched to a gene: 9. The CDR3 runs 14 residues. The CDR3 loop reads CASSSGLVRGEQFF. Written as DNA, the CDR3 is TGTGCCAGCAGCTCGGGACTAGTGCGCGGCGAGCAGTTCTTC.

The chain combines TRBV7-2 with TRBJ2-7; 7 nucleotides line up with TRBD1. The CDR3 sequence is 15 residues long. The J segment lost 7 bases and the V segment lost 1 base, leaving 10 bases of the junction unmatched. Germline V gene sequence: CDR1 SGHTA, CDR2 FQGNSA. The CDR3 reads CASSLDRQGSREQYF. The CDR3 DNA reads TGTGCCAGCAGCTTAGATAGACAGGGTAGTCGGGAGCAGTACTTC.

This sequence joins TRBV30 and TRBJ2-4; no clear D. This CDR3 has 14 residues. Germline CDR1 reads GTSNPN; CDR2 reads SVGIG (reference sequence). V gave up 0 bases and J gave up 1 base, with 7 bases separating them. As DNA, the CDR3 is TGTGCCTGGAGTGTAACTATGGCCAAAAACATTCAGTACTTC. Translated: CAWSVTMAKNIQYF.

The chain recombines TRBV6-1 with TRBJ2-5; D is unresolved. TRBJ2-7 explains the end of the DNA better; the J call may be wrong. The CDR3 has 13 amino acids. Germline V gives CDR1 MNHNS, CDR2 SASEGT. The CDR3 DNA sequence: TGTGCCAGCAGTGAAGCTCCTACGTACGAGCAGTACTTC. Its protein product is CASSEAPTYEQYF.

In its sample, this clone was seen once. The rearrangement uses TRBV28 and TRBJ1-2; 7 bases agree with TRBD1. CDR3 size: 15 residues. V shed 2 bases, J shed 7 bases, and the junction held 10 bases outside the gene matches. Germline V gives CDR1 MDHEN, CDR2 SYDVKM. As DNA, the CDR3 is TGTGCCAGCAGTTTAGTGGGGGACAGACATCCTGGCTACACCTTC. Its translation is CASSLVGDRHPGYTF.

The V gene is TRBV7-9, the J gene TRBJ2-3, with 9 bases matching TRBD1. CDR1 SEHNR and CDR2 FQNEAQ come from the germline V gene (reference sequence). CDR3 length equals 16 residues. Trimming at V came to 1 base and at J to 2 bases, leaving 4 bases not matched to a gene. The CDR3 DNA follows: TGTGCCAGCAGCTTAGAACAGGGGGCATACACAGATACGCAGTATTTT. Translating it yields CASSLEQGAYTDTQYF.

V and J are TRBV7-9 and TRBJ2-3; D is ambiguous. In germline, CDR1 is SEHNR, CDR2 FQNEAQ (reference sequence). The CDR3 is 14 residues long. With 5 bases removed from V and 6 bases from J, the gap between germline ends came to 15 bases. CDR3 in DNA: TGTGCCAGCAGCCGGGTGGAAAGCCGGGATACGCAGTATTTT. Encoded protein: CASSRVESRDTQYF.

The chain combines TRBV28 with TRBJ1-2; perhaps TRBD1 as D (6 bases). The CDR3 is 14 residues long. Germline CDR1 is MDHEN and CDR2 is SYDVKM. Trimming took 5 bases from V and 4 from J, leaving 14 bases between them. CDR3 DNA: TGTGCCAGCAGTCCCGGACAGCTTCCCTATGGCTACACCTTC. It encodes CASSPGQLPYGYTF.

This chain joins TRBV6-1 and TRBJ2-1; 7 bases agree with TRBD2. Losses at the gene ends were 9 bases for V and 4 bases for J; bases not matched to a gene: 9. CDR3 length: 14 residues. From germline, CDR1 is MNHNS and CDR2 SASEGT. CDR3 sequence reads: CASRDGGGYNEQFF. The CDR3 DNA sequence: TGTGCCAGTCGAGACGGGGGAGGGTACAATGAGCAGTTCTTC.